Below, 3 T cell receptor beta chains from the same sample are listed, as sequenced in a study of blood T cell repertoires in COVID-19. Produced via immunoSEQ multiplex PCR; TCRdb's table is partial and in-frame only. The sample carries 400,000 to 450,000 clones, 86% recorded once. Sequencing was performed on peripheral blood. These receptors all come from a woman in her 30s with active or convalescent COVID-19.

J is TRBJ1-2 and V is TRBV7-9; D gene unclear. This CDR3 is built from 16 residues. CDR1 and CDR2 from the germline V gene are SEHNR and FQNEAQ (reference sequence). Trimming pared 2 bases from V and 2 bases from J, leaving 15 bases between. CDR3 in DNA: TGTGCCAGCAGCTTATCGAGCGGATCGGGAAACTATGGCTACACCTTC. The encoded protein is CASSLSSGSGNYGYTF. Complete variable domain (other parts from reference TRBV7-9 and TRBJ1-2): DTGVSQNPRHKITKRGQNVTFRCDPISEHNRLYWYRQTLGQGPEFLTYFQNEAQLEKSRLLSDRFSAERPKGSFSTLEIQRTEQGDSAMYLCASSLSSGSGNYGYTFGSGTRLTVV.

The chain links TRBV5-1 to TRBJ2-7, with TRBD2 as a possible D gene (5 bases). The length of the CDR3 is 14 residues. V lost 4 bases and J lost 2, with 13 bases in between. Germline V lookup: CDR1 SGHRS, CDR2 YFSETQ. The CDR3 spells CASSTRTDAYEQYF. CDR3 nucleotides: TGCGCCAGCAGCACACGGACTGATGCCTACGAGCAGTACTTC. Full variable domain (remainder filled in from reference TRBV5-1 and TRBJ2-7): KAGVTQTPRYLIKTRGQQVTLSCSPISGHRSVSWYQQTPGQGLQFLFEYFSETQRNKGNFPGRFSGRQFSNSRSEMNVSTLELGDSALYLCASSTRTDAYEQYFGPGTRLTVT.

The rearrangement uses TRBV9 and TRBJ2-7; D gene uncertain. CDR1 and CDR2 from the germline V gene are SGDLS and YYNGEE. The CDR3 consists of 13 residues. Deletions cut 4 bases from V and 6 bases from J, with 14 bases between. CDR3 amino acids: CASSSSPELEQYF. The CDR3 DNA reads TGTGCCAGCAGCTCAAGCCCTGAACTCGAGCAGTACTTC.